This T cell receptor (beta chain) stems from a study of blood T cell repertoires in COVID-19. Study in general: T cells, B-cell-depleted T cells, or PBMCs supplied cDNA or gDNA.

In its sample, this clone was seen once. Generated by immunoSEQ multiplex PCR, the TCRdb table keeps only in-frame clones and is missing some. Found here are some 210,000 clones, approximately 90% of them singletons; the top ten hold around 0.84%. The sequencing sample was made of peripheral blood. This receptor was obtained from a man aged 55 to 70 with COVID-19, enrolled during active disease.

The CDR3 region has the DNA TGCGCCAGCAGTCAATCGTGTCTGGCGGGAAGGCTCTATAATTCACCCCTCCACTTT. It codes for CASSQSCLAGRLYNSPLHF. The chain joins TRBV23-1 to TRBJ1-6; D not certain. TRBV23-1 is an open reading frame whose function is uncertain. Trimming pared 0 bases from V and 3 bases from J, leaving 18 bases between. The CDR3 has 19 amino acids.